This T cell receptor (beta chain) comes out of a study of T cells in localized non-small cell lung cancer. Germline assignment: CDR1 SGHTA and CDR2 FQGNSA. The CDR3 spans 13 residues. Trimming pared 1 base from V and 1 base from J, leaving 5 bases between. Study-wide points: Adjacent lung had a median approximately 57 of the 100 largest tumor clones. Without multi-region sequencing, intratumor heterogeneity could not be excluded.

Method: immunoSEQ multiplex PCR; TCRdb's copy keeps in-frame clones and lacks some. The data show about 46,000 clones, 81% seen once. This clone was counted once. Its antigen remains unidentified. This receptor was taken from a man aged 35 to 69 with stage III lung adenocarcinoma. Sequenced here: peripheral blood mononuclear cells, sampled before any cancer treatment. The chain recombines TRBV7-2 with TRBJ2-7; D gene ambiguous. The CDR3 here is CASSLVRSYEQYF. The CDR3 DNA reads as TGTGCCAGCAGCTTAGTTCGGTCCTACGAGCAGTACTTC.